This entry is about one T cell receptor beta chain. No antigen is known for it. V lost 0 bases and J lost 0, with 6 bases in between. CDR3 size: 13 residues. Germline lookup yields CDR1 SQVTM and CDR2 ANQGSEA. TCRdb keeps only in-frame clones here, not all; method: immunoSEQ multiplex PCR. This sample has around 180,000 clones, with 87% found just once. This sample was taken from a study of T cell responses to AZD1222 COVID-19 vaccine. The study, taken as a whole, reports: Breadth and depth of Spike-specific TCRs rose after two AZD1222 doses. Repertoire samples came only from after the peak T cell response.

The material was peripheral blood, obtained on day 0 of MenACWY control vaccination. The TCR was taken from an adult in good health. The rearrangement links TRBV29-1 to TRBJ2-7; D not resolved. CDR3 sequence (DNA): TGCAGCGTTGAAGATGGGGTCTCCTACGAGCAGTACTTC. Its translation is CSVEDGVSYEQYF.